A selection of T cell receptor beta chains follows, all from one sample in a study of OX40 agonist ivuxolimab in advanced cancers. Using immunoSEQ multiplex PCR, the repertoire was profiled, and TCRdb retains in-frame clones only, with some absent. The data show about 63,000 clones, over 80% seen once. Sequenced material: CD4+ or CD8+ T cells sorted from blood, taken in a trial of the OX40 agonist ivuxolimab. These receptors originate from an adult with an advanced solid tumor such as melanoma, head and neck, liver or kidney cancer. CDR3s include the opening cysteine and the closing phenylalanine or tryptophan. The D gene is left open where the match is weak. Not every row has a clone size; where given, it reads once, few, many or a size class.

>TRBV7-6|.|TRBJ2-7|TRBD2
TGTGCCAGCAGCTCCTCAGGGACTAAGTCGGGGGAGTGGCAGTACTTC
CASSSSGTKSGEWQYF
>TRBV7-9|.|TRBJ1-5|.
TGTGCCAGCAGCTCGTCCGAGGGACAGCCCCAGCATTTT
CASSSSEGQPQHF
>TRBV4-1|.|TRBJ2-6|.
TGCGCCAGCAGCCAGGGTAACGACGTCCTGACTTTC
CASSQGNDVLTF
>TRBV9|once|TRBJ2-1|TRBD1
TGTGCCAGCAGCGTAGAACAGGGGTCCTACAATGAGCAGTTCTTC
CASSVEQGSYNEQFF
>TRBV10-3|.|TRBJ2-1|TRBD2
TGTGCCATCAGAAAGGGACTAGCGGCTAACAATGAGCAGTTCTTC
CAIRKGLAANNEQFF
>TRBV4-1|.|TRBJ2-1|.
TGCGCCAGCAGCCAAGTTTGGGGGGACTACAATGAGCAGTTCTTC
CASSQVWGDYNEQFF
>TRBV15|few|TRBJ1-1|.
TGTGCCACCAGCACACCGAGCAGGGGATCTGAAGCTTTCTTT
CATSTPSRGSEAFF
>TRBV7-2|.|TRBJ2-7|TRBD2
TGTGCCAGCAGCTTAGATGGACTAGCGGGACTCTACGAGCAGTACTTC
CASSLDGLAGLYEQYF
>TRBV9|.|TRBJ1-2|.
TGTGCTAGCAGCGAGCAAACAGGGATTAACTATGGCTACACCTTC
CASSEQTGINYGYTF
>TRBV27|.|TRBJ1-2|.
TGTGCCAGCAGTCCCCGGGAGCCGTGGCCGGGGGGCTACACCTTC
CASSPREPWPGGYTF
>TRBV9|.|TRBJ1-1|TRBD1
TGTGCCAGCAGCTCTCAGGGGGCTGAAGCTTTCTTT
CASSSQGAEAFF
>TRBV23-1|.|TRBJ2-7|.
TGCGCCAGCAGTCAATTGAGACAGGGACTTCCCTACGAGCAGTACTTC
CASSQLRQGLPYEQYF
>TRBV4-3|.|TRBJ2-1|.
TGCGCCAGCAGCCAAGATGCTAGTTATCCTGAGCAGTTCTTC
CASSQDASYPEQFF
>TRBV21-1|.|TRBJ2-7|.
TGTGCCGGATTCCGGGACAGGGGGCTTTACGAGCAGTACTTC
CAGFRDRGLYEQYF
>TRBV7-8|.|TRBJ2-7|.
TGTGCCAGCAGCTTACGGGCCAGGGTTGACGAGCAGTACTTC
CASSLRARVDEQYF
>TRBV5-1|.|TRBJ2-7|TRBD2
TGCGCCAGCAGCTTGGCGGGAGGGCCCTACGAGCAGTACTTC
CASSLAGGPYEQYF
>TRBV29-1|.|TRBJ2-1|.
TGCAGCGTTGAAAGGGCAGGGAGTAACAATGAGCAGTTCTTC
CSVERAGSNNEQFF
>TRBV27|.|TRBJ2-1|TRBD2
TGTGCCAGCAGTTCCAGACTAGCATCGTCCTACAATGAGCAGTTCTTC
CASSSRLASSYNEQFF
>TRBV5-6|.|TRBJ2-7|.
TGTGCCAGCAGCCCAGGTTTATACGAGCAGTACTTC
CASSPGLYEQYF
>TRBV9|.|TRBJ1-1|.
TGTGCCAGCAGCTCGAGCAGTCTTAGGACTGAAGCTTTCTTT
CASSSSSLRTEAFF
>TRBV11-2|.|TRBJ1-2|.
TGTGCCAGCAGCTCCGGGGGAGTTAATGGCTACACCTTC
CASSSGGVNGYTF
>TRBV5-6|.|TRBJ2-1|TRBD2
TGTGCCAGCAGCCAGGCGGGGGGGAACAATGAGCAGTTCTTC
CASSQAGGNNEQFF
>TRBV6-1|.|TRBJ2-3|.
TGTGCCAGCAGTGAAATAGGGGATACGCAGTATTTT
CASSEIGDTQYF
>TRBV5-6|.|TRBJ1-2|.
TGTGCCAGCAGCTTGGAATGGGCAGGGGCCTATGGCTACACCTTC
CASSLEWAGAYGYTF
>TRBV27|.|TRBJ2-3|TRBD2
TGTGCCAGCAGCCGTTTACTAGCGGGAGGGCCCATAGATACGCAGTATTTT
CASSRLLAGGPIDTQYF
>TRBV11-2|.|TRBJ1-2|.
TGTGCCAGCAGCCCCCCTGGACAGTTTGGAGGCTACACCTTC
CASSPPGQFGGYTF
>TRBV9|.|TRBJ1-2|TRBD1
TGTGCCAGCAGCGCAGGGACAGGGGATGGCTACACCTTC
CASSAGTGDGYTF
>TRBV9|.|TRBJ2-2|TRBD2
TGTGCCAGCAGCGCGGGACTAGCGGAAGACCGGGTCGGGGAGCTGTTTTTT
CASSAGLAEDRVGELFF
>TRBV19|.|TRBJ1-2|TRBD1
TGTGCCAGTAGTACCTCAGGGGGCGACTATGGCTACACCTTC
CASSTSGGDYGYTF
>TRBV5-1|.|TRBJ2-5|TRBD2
TGCGCCAGCAGCTGGACCGGGACTAGCTCTCAAGAGACCCAGTACTTC
CASSWTGTSSQETQYF
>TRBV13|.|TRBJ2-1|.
TGTGCCAGCAGCCCGCGGGGCTTGGCAAAGAATGAGCAGTTCTTC
CASSPRGLAKNEQFF
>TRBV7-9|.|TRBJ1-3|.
TGTGCCAGCTACGGAAACACCATATATTTT
CASYGNTIYF
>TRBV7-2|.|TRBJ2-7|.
TGTGCCAGCAGCTTATTGGGGGGCGGGTCCAGCTCCTACGAGCAGTACTTC
CASSLLGGGSSSYEQYF
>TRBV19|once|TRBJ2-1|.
TGTGCCAGTAGTGGGTGGTCCCGGGAAATCTCCTACAATGAGCAGTTCTTC
CASSGWSREISYNEQFF
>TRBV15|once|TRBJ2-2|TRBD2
TGTGCCACCAGCAGAGGTTGGGGGGAGGGTTTCGGCGGGGAGCTGTTTTTT
CATSRGWGEGFGGELFF
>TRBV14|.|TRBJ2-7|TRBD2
TGTGCCAGCAGCCAAGATCCACTAGCGGGAAATGGGCAGTACTTC
CASSQDPLAGNGQYF
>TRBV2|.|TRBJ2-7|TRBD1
TGTGCCAGCAGTGCCGGTCGGGACAGGGTAAACGAGCAGTACTTC
CASSAGRDRVNEQYF
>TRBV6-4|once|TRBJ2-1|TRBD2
TGTGCCAGCAGCGGACACCCGGGACTAGCGGGAGAATCCTACAATGAGCAGTTCTTC
CASSGHPGLAGESYNEQFF
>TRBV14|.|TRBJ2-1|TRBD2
TGTGCCAGCAGCCCACGACCGGGACTAGAGGGCAATGAGCAGTTCTTC
CASSPRPGLEGNEQFF
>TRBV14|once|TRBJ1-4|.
TGTGCCAGCAGCCCTTGGGGCTCCACCGCAACTAATGAAAAACTGTTTTTT
CASSPWGSTATNEKLFF
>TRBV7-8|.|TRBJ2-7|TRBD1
TGTGCCAGCAGCTTATACCAGGGGGCCTACGAGCAGTACTTC
CASSLYQGAYEQYF
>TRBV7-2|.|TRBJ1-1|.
TGTGCCAGCAGCTTCTTCCCCCGGGAGGGAGCTTTCTTT
CASSFFPREGAFF
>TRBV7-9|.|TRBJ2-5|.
TGTGCCAGCAGCACCCGGGGTAATGGAGAGACCCAGTACTTC
CASSTRGNGETQYF